This TCR beta chain derives from a study of CD8 T cells in Susac syndrome (dated by TCRdb to about 2019). Broadly, across the study: Repertoire sequencing was used to test whether CD8+ T cell activation and differentiation in Susac syndrome was antigen driven. The study compared CD8+ T cell repertoire clonality among 11 to 12 healthy donors, 14 Susac syndrome patients and about 16 multiple sclerosis patients. Overall study outcomes, separate from this receptor: The number of individuals in the TCR sequencing and HLA analysis was recognized as being relatively small.

CDR1 SGDLS and CDR2 YYNGEE are derived from the germline V gene. The CDR3 goes from the cysteine to the phenylalanine over 16 residues. Kept here is only the CDR3 DNA, which spans 48 bases and is read in frame from base 1. V loses 0 bases at its end and J loses 1 base; junction bases beyond the gene matches: 4. High-throughput TCR beta sequencing profiled peripheral blood CD8+ and CD4+ T cells from healthy donors, Susac syndrome patients and multiple sclerosis patients. Multiple sclerosis controls were treatment-naive patients with stable or active relapsing-remitting disease fulfilling revised McDonald criteria. Bulk CD8+ and CD4+ T cells were purified magnetically by negative isolation, whereas CD8+ TEMRA cells were enriched by FACS. Blood was drawn into EDTA tubes, processed within 24 hours, and PBMCs were isolated by density gradient centrifugation. PBMCs intended for TCR sequencing were frozen in liquid nitrogen and were later thawed in a 37 degrees C water bath. A purity of at least 90% was achieved for sorted or isolated CD4+, CD8+ and CD8+ TEMRA cells.

As to this clonotype: Its binding antigen is unknown. No base-level quality is on record; no much larger clone is a single base apart.

RNA was extracted with the RNeasy kit and roughly 0.45 to 1 ug was reverse transcribed using random hexamers. The immunoSEQ multiplex PCR assay, which covers 54 Vbeta and 13 Jbeta segments, was used to amplify TCR beta CDR3 regions. PCR amplification bias was corrected by using a synthetic template baseline for primer optimization and computational correction. Turning to the authors' computational methods: Reads were annotated to V, D and J genes per IMGT and analyzed with immunoSEQ Analyzer, keeping only productive sequences. Clonality was calculated as one minus the Shannon entropy normalized by log2 of the number of productive unique sequences. For each patient and control, public and private clones were evaluated within the 100 most prevalent clones. A clone was defined as Susac-specific if it was absent from the healthy and MS cohorts, from roughly 1,000 published viral clones and from other ImmuneACCESS disease sequences. TCRdb ran its own pipeline on the public reads, namely fastp trimming at Q25 and MiXCR clone calling, and kept in-frame beta chains. For every CDR3 protein sequence, its rows merge into one entry that carries the most common genes and DNA. TCRdb, not the authors, supplied the V and J calls. This sample gives 210,000 or so distinct CDR3 sequences in total; 90% to 95% of them show up just once. Jointly, the top ten make up roughly 0.15% of the sample.

The sequence derives from a human donor with multiple sclerosis. The rearranged segments are TRBV9 and TRBJ2-1; TRBD2 agrees with 7 junctional bases. Input material: CD8+ T cells from PBMCs. This receptor carries the CDR3 CASSVGGGGSYNEQFF. The DNA reads TGTGCCAGCAGCGTAGGGGGCGGGGGATCCTACAATGAGCAGTTCTTC.